The present T cell receptor beta chain was sequenced within a study of T-cell reconstitution after alpha-beta-depleted transplantation in children. CDR1 SQVTM and CDR2 ANQGSEA come from the germline V gene. The CDR3 has 16 residues. V lost 1 base, J lost 3 bases, and 8 bases stayed unmatched. This clonotype has a handful of counts. Unique molecular identifiers featured in how the TCRbeta library was prepared. TCRdb re-called the PCR reads through MiXCR, storing one row per CDR3 protein. The table lists 450,000 to 600,000 distinct CDR3 sequences, approximately 20% of them singletons, with approximately 3% in the top ten.

The chain is built from TRBV29-1 and TRBJ2-7, with 11 bases identical to TRBD2. Sequenced material: PBMCs from the stem cell graft donor, taken from the stem cell graft. This clonotype originated in a human donor who donated a stem cell graft to a child with acute lymphoblastic leukemia. CDR3 in amino acids: CSVEVWASGRSYEQYF. The DNA for the CDR3 is TGCAGCGTTGAAGTTTGGGCTAGCGGGAGGAGCTACGAGCAGTACTTC.